These 16 T cell receptor beta chains were sequenced from one sample in a study of molecular identifiers for immune sequencing clone quantification. A single record per CDR3 protein comes from TCRdb applying MiXCR to the PCR reads. The repertoire includes about 36,000 distinct CDR3 sequences, around a sixth of them detected once, and 6.5% to 8% sits in the top ten. The sample was naive CD8+ T cells from blood, with Jurkat cell RNA spiked in. Specified subset: FACS-sorted CD8+CD4-CCR7+CD45RA+ naive T cells. The receptors derive from a human donor in good health. Some libraries in this study had Jurkat cell RNA spiked in.

A word on this clonotype: A much larger clone differs from this one at a single base, so this may be a read error. The chain combines TRBV29-1 with TRBJ1-1; D unresolved. The CDR3 length is 14 residues. Trimming left V 8 bases short and J 1 base short, with 17 bases between. Per germline, CDR1 SQVTM and CDR2 ANQGSEA. CDR3 sequence: CSIISRERNTEAFF. Written as DNA, the CDR3 is TGCAGCATAATTTCCCGGGAGCGGAACACTGAAGCTTTCTTT. The whole variable domain, remainder taken from reference TRBV29-1 and TRBJ1-1, is SAVISQKPSRDICQRGTSLTIQCQVDSQVTMMFWYRQQPGQSLTLIATANQGSEATYESGFVIDKFPISRPNLTFSTLTVSNMSPEDSSIYLCSIISRERNTEAFFGQGTRLTVV.

This clonotype appeared many times. The genes are TRBV9 and TRBJ2-5, with 13 bases fitting TRBD2. The CDR3 sequence is 16 residues long. Germline assignment: CDR1 SGDLS and CDR2 YYNGEE. J lost 5 bases, V lost 4 bases, and 8 bases had no gene match. The CDR3 sequence is CASSPILLAGGETQYF. CDR3 DNA: TGTGCCAGCAGCCCGATCTTACTAGCGGGAGGGGAGACCCAGTACTTC.

A remark on this clonotype: This may come from a read error, since a much larger clone is one base off. The chain has TRBV12-3 or TRBV12-4 and TRBJ2-1; possibly TRBD2 for D (5 bases). This CDR3 comprises 16 residues. For the CDR3, the DNA is TGTGCCAACAGTTTTGGTGCAGGAGGTTCCTACAATGAGCAGTTCTTC. This gives the protein CANSFGAGGSYNEQFF.

Only a few counts were recorded for this clonotype. The genes are TRBV7-9 and TRBJ2-1; tentatively, D is TRBD2 (6 bases). This CDR3 is built from 15 residues. Trimming removed 2 bases from V and 6 bases from J, with 14 bases in between. CDR1 SEHNR and CDR2 FQNEAQ come from the germline V gene (reference sequence). CDR3 amino acids: CASSLTILAANEQFF. CDR3 DNA: TGTGCCAGCAGCTTAACCATACTAGCCGCCAATGAGCAGTTCTTC.

This clonotype has only a few counts. Its ends do not fully match the called genes, so a read error is possible. The chain recombines TRBV9 with TRBJ2-5; tentatively, D is TRBD2 (5 bases). CDR1 and CDR2 (germline): SGDLS, YYNGEE. The CDR3 loop spans 13 amino acids. CDR3 DNA sequence: TGTGTCAGCAGCGTAGTGTCGGGGGAGACCCAGTACTTC. It codes for CVSSVVSGETQYF. Together with reference TRBV9 and TRBJ2-5, the CDR3 gives the full variable domain: DSGVTQTPKHLITATGQRVTLRCSPRSGDLSVYWYQQSLDQGLQFLIQYYNGEERAKGNILERFSAQQFPDLHSELNLSSLELGDSALYFCVSSVVSGETQYFGPGTRLLVL.

There are many counts of this clonotype. This chain joins TRBV7-9 and TRBJ2-7; the match to TRBD2 covers 7 bases. This CDR3 has 14 residues. The ends lost 5 bases at V and 6 bases at J; junction bases unmatched: 10. Germline CDR1 and CDR2: SEHNR and FQNEAQ (reference sequence). Written as DNA, the CDR3 is TGTGCCAGCAGCCCCGGTGGGAGGGCGAGCGAGCAGTACTTC. It yields the protein CASSPGGRASEQYF. Variable domain in full (rest from reference TRBV7-9 and TRBJ2-7): DTGVSQNPRHKITKRGQNVTFRCDPISEHNRLYWYRQTLGQGPEFLTYFQNEAQLEKSRLLSDRFSAERPKGSFSTLEIQRTEQGDSAMYLCASSPGGRASEQYFGPGTRLTVT.

This clonotype was counted many times. This chain links TRBV28 with TRBJ1-5; no firm D call. Trimming removed 7 bases at V and 8 bases at J, with 18 bases between. Germline V gene sequence: CDR1 MDHEN, CDR2 SYDVKM. CDR3 size: 14 residues. The CDR3 loop is CASTLGPPGEPQHF. CDR3 DNA sequence: TGTGCCAGCACCCTGGGCCCCCCTGGGGAGCCCCAGCATTTT. Full variable domain (missing parts from reference TRBV28 and TRBJ1-5): DVKVTQSSRYLVKRTGEKVFLECVQDMDHENMFWYRQDPGLGLRLIYFSYDVKMKEKGDIPEGYSVSREKKERFSLILESASTNQTSMYLCASTLGPPGEPQHFGDGTRLSIL.

On this clonotype itself: A read error may be the cause here, since a much bigger clone is one base away. The V gene is TRBV6-6, the J gene TRBJ1-1, with D unclear. Germline loops: CDR1 MNHNY, CDR2 SVGAGI (reference sequence). This CDR3 has 12 amino acids. In nucleotides, the CDR3 is TGTGCCAACAGTTACGATGGGGCTGAAGCTTTCTTT. This translates into CANSYDGAEAFF.

This clonotype was observed at least ten times. CDR3 loop: CSVGQGKTQYF. Here the CDR3 DNA reads TGCAGTGTAGGTCAGGGAAAGACCCAGTACTTC. This rearrangement joins TRBV20-1 to TRBJ2-5, with D tentatively TRBD1 (5 bases). In germline, CDR1 is DFQATT, CDR2 SNEGSKA (reference sequence). Trimming removed 7 bases from V and 6 bases from J, with 12 bases in between. The CDR3 has 11 residues.

As regards this clonotype: One end of the junction varies from germline; a read error may be responsible. This chain joins TRBV4-3 and TRBJ2-7, with no clear D. Germline V gives CDR1 LGHNA, CDR2 YSLEER. The CDR3 is made up of 15 amino acids. CDR3 region: CASSQDKGVNYEQCF. The CDR3 DNA sequence: TGCGCCAGCAGCCAAGATAAAGGTGTCAATTACGAGCAGTGCTTC.

This clonotype appeared a single time. Since a much larger clone is just one base distant, this may be a read error. The rearrangement uses TRBV6-5 and TRBJ2-7; 7 bases match TRBD1. The ends lost 3 bases at V and 0 bases at J; junction bases unmatched: 2. The CDR3 length is 14 residues. The germline CDR1 and CDR2 sequences are MNHEY and SVGAGI. CDR3 protein: CASSYDRDSYEQYF. CDR3 nucleotides: TGTGCCAGCAGTTATGACAGGGACTCCTACGAGCAGTACTTC.

About this clonotype itself: A much larger clone differs by one base, so this may be a read error. V and J are TRBV20-1 and TRBJ2-7, with no clear D. CDR1 and CDR2 (germline): DFQATT, SNEGSKA (reference sequence). CDR3 length equals 13 residues. CDR3 protein: CSARDKGSYGQYF. CDR3 coding DNA: TGCAGTGCTAGAGATAAAGGTTCCTACGGGCAGTACTTC.

This clonotype occurred a few times. V usage is TRBV29-1 and J usage is TRBJ2-5; D may be TRBD1 (6 bases). V was trimmed by 4 bases and J by 5 bases, leaving 14 bases between them. CDR3 length: 13 residues. CDR1 and CDR2 from the germline V gene are SQVTM and ANQGSEA. The CDR3 DNA reads as TGCAGCGTTGGACCAGGGGAAGGTGAGACCCAGTACTTC. Protein product: CSVGPGEGETQYF.

This clonotype showed up many times. This sequence joins TRBV3-1 and TRBJ2-3; D gene unclear. Trimming shortened V by 3 bases and J by 4 bases, and 11 bases separated the two germline ends. The CDR3 totals 14 residues. CDR1 and CDR2 from the germline V gene are LGHDT and YNNKEL (reference sequence). Here the CDR3 reads CASSQRPDPDTQYF. CDR3 bases: TGTGCCAGCAGCCAGAGACCGGACCCAGATACGCAGTATTTT.

Relative to its sample, this clonotype is medium-sized. This chain connects TRBV19 to TRBJ2-5, with TRBD2 as a possible D gene (6 bases). Germline-derived CDR1 and CDR2 are LNHDA and SQIVND (reference sequence). Trimming cost V 6 bases and J 2 bases, with 16 bases left between them. This CDR3 is 15 amino acids long. As DNA, the CDR3 is TGTGCCAGTAGACGACTCGGGGGAGCTCAAGAGACCCAGTACTTC. This translates into CASRRLGGAQETQYF.

At least ten counts were recorded for this clonotype. The chain employs TRBV27 and TRBJ1-1, with D hard to call. Germline V gene data show CDR1 as MNHEY and CDR2 as SMNVEV (reference sequence). The V end was cut by 2 bases, the J end by 7 bases, with 14 bases between. The CDR3 has 14 residues. DNA of the CDR3: TGTGCCAGCAGTTTACGGTCCGGACCCAATGAAGCTTTCTTT. Protein: CASSLRSGPNEAFF.